The 9 T cell receptor beta chains below come from one sample, sequenced in a study of quantifying T cell responses using KT2 cells. At the level of the study: cDNA was made from DNase-treated RNA using alpha and beta constant primers.

A single-stranded UMI oligo with SP2 sequence was ligated to cDNA 3' ends. An equimolar mix of RC1.1 and RC1.2 primed the beta chain across TRBC1 and TRBC2. TCRdb used MiXCR to reprocess the UMI-ligation and nested PCR reads, holding one entry per CDR3 protein. This table holds approximately 50,000 distinct CDR3 sequences, 11% found once. Sequencing used PBMCs spiked with cells of the T cell clone KT2. Source of these receptors: a human donor.

V is TRBV7-9 and J is TRBJ2-3; D is undetermined. V was shortened by 5 bases and J by 6 bases, with 15 bases between the two germline ends. The length of the CDR3 is 14 residues. Per the germline V gene, CDR1 is SEHNR and CDR2 is FQNEAQ (reference sequence). The CDR3 protein is CASSPLLPLDTQYF. As DNA, the CDR3 is TGTGCCAGCAGCCCACTCCTACCTCTGGATACGCAGTATTTT.

The sample holds a few counts of this clonotype. This sequence joins TRBV18 and TRBJ1-1; TRBD1 agrees at 10 bases. Looked up from germline, CDR1 is KGHSH and CDR2 is LQKENI. CDR3 length: 15 residues. V was pared by 4 bases and J by 3 bases, with 5 bases of the junction left unmatched. This CDR3 reads CASSRDRGSDTEAFF. CDR3 in DNA: TGTGCCAGCTCACGGGACAGGGGAAGTGACACTGAAGCTTTCTTT.

This clonotype was seen more than once but under ten times. This sequence joins TRBV6-5 and TRBJ2-1; D is unclear. V shed 5 bases and J shed 9 bases, with 20 bases lying between them. Germline V gives CDR1 MNHEY, CDR2 SVGAGI. This CDR3 contains 15 residues. CDR3 nucleotide sequence: TGTGCCAGCAGTCCCCAGACTGGTTTACGGGTTGAGCAGTTCTTC. Translated: CASSPQTGLRVEQFF.

This chain uses TRBV6-5 with TRBJ1-2, with D perhaps TRBD1 (6 bases). The CDR3 is 15 residues long. The ends were cut back, 2 bases at V and 5 bases at J, with 15 bases in the middle. Germline values: CDR1 MNHEY, CDR2 SVGAGI. CDR3 sequence (DNA): TGTGCCAGCAGTTACGAGGCGGGGGCAGGGTATGGCTACACCTTC. As protein: CASSYEAGAGYGYTF.

This clonotype was recorded a few times. J is TRBJ2-3 and V is TRBV5-5; 8 bases line up with TRBD1. This CDR3 has 15 amino acids. Losses at the gene ends were 2 bases for V and 6 bases for J; bases not matched to a gene: 8. The germline V gene has CDR1 SGHKS and CDR2 YYEKEE (reference sequence). CDR3 bases: TGTGCCAGCAGCTTTAGTGACAGGGGAGGCGATACGCAGTATTTT. This gives the protein CASSFSDRGGDTQYF.

The chain is built from TRBV5-1 and TRBJ2-1, with 10 nucleotides matching TRBD2. The CDR3 runs to 16 residues. From germline, CDR1 is SGHRS and CDR2 YFSETQ. Germline trimming cut 5 bases from V and 8 bases from J; bases unmatched to any gene: 13. CDR3 loop: CASSSDLLAGEDEQFF. The CDR3 nucleotides read TGCGCCAGCAGTTCGGACCTTCTAGCGGGAGAAGATGAGCAGTTCTTC.

This clonotype was counted ten times or more. The rearrangement uses TRBV20-1 and TRBJ2-7, with D perhaps TRBD1 (6 bases). The germline V gene has CDR1 DFQATT and CDR2 SNEGSKA (reference sequence). The CDR3 covers 13 residues. V lost 3 bases, J lost 1 base, and 10 bases lay in between. The CDR3 nucleotides are TGCAGTGCTAGCCCCGGACAGTCCTACGAGCAGTACTTC. Its protein is CSASPGQSYEQYF.

The CDR3 DNA is TGTGCCAGCAGCCCCAGAGGCGTTAGCGGGAGGGCCTCGGCAGATACGCAGTATTTT. It yields the protein CASSPRGVSGRASADTQYF. This chain links TRBV14 with TRBJ2-3; 11 nucleotides match TRBD2. V was clipped by 4 bases and J by 4 bases; unmatched bases: 16. Germline CDR1 reads SGHDN; CDR2 reads FVKESK. CDR3 length: 19 amino acids.

The rearrangement uses TRBV3-1 and TRBJ2-3, with 10 bases aligning to TRBD2. The CDR3 extends over 16 amino acids. Germline loops: CDR1 LGHDT, CDR2 YNNKEL (reference sequence). The V and J ends lost 2 bases and 6 bases, in that order; junction bases with no gene match: 8. CDR3 amino acids: CASSQRRLAGVDTQYF. CDR3 in DNA: TGTGCCAGCAGCCAAAGGAGGCTAGCGGGAGTCGATACGCAGTATTTT.